The clone carrying this T cell receptor beta chain occurred once. V lost 0 bases, J lost 1 base, and 10 bases lay in between. The CDR3 extends over 16 amino acids. Germline values: CDR1 LGHDT, CDR2 YNNKEL (reference sequence). Participants were aged 18 to 89 years, lived in 20 to 25 US areas, and enrolled virtually. These data come from a study of blood T cell repertoires in COVID-19. Study information: The cDNA or gDNA used as material had been derived from T cells, B-cell-depleted T cells, or PBMCs.

Produced via immunoSEQ multiplex PCR; TCRdb's table is partial and in-frame only. Here the sample spans almost 250,000 clones, approximately 90% being singletons. Sequencing input: PBMCs or T cells enriched from blood (not recorded which). V is TRBV3-1 (or the pseudogene TRBV3-2) and J is TRBJ2-1; perhaps TRBD2 as D (5 bases). This clonotype originated in a woman in her 30s who had recovered from COVID-19. The CDR3 sequence: CASSQDSARSYNEQFF. The CDR3 DNA sequence: TGTGCCAGCAGCCAAGATAGCGCGCGTTCCTACAATGAGCAGTTCTTC.